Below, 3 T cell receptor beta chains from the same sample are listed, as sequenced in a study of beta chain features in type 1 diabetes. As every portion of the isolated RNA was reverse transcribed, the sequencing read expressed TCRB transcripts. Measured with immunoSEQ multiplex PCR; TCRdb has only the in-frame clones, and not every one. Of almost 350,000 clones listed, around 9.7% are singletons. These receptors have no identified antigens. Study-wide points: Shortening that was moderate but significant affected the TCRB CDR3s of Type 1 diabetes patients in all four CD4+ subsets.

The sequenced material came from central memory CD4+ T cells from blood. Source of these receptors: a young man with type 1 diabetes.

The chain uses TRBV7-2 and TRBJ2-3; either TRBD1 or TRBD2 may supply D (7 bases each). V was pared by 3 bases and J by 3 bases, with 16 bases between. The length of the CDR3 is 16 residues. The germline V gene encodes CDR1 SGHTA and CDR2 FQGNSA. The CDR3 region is CASSFQGGAGTDTQYF. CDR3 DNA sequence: TGTGCCAGCAGCTTCCAGGGGGGGGCCGGGACAGATACGCAGTATTTT.

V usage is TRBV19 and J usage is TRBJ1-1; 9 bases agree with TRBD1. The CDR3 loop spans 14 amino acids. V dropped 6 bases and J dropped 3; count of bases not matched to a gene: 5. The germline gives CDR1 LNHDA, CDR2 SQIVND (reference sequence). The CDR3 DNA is TGTGCCAGTAGATGGGACAGGGAGTACACTGAAGCTTTCTTT. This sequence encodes CASRWDREYTEAFF.

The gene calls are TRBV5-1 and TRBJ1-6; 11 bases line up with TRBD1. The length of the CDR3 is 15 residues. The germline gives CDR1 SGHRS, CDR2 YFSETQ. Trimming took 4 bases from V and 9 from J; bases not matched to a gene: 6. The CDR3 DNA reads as TGCGCCAGCAGCCCCAGGACAGGGGGCATTTCACCCCTCCACTTT. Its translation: CASSPRTGGISPLHF. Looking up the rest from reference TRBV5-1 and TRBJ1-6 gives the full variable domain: KAGVTQTPRYLIKTRGQQVTLSCSPISGHRSVSWYQQTPGQGLQFLFEYFSETQRNKGNFPGRFSGRQFSNSRSEMNVSTLELGDSALYLCASSPRTGGISPLHFGNGTRLTVT.